The 12 T cell receptor beta chains below all came from one sample that was sequenced in a study of blood T cell repertoires in COVID-19. The protocol was immunoSEQ multiplex PCR, while the TCRdb copy is restricted to in-frame clones and leaves out a portion. The sample lists about 45,000 clones; approximately 90% were seen once. The sequenced material came from peripheral blood. The receptors were sampled from a man in his fifties with COVID-19, enrolled during active disease.

This clone has a single count. The chain couples TRBV5-1 to TRBJ2-5; D ambiguous. The germline CDR1 and CDR2 sequences are SGHRS and YFSETQ. Trimming removed 2 bases at V and 2 bases at J, with 10 bases between. This CDR3 region has 14 residues. CDR3 nucleotides: TGCGCCAGCAGCTTAGGCGGCTGGCAAGAGACCCAGTACTTC. Translation: CASSLGGWQETQYF.

The V gene is TRBV18, the J gene TRBJ1-1, with TRBD1 as a possible D gene (6 bases). CDR3 length: 14 residues. Trimming shortened V by 2 bases and J by 1 base, and 8 bases separated the two germline ends. The germline V gene has CDR1 KGHSH and CDR2 LQKENI. CDR3: CASSPAGENTEAFF. The CDR3 nucleotides are TGTGCCAGCTCACCAGCAGGGGAGAACACTGAAGCTTTCTTT. The full variable domain, in which reference TRBV18 and TRBJ1-1 provide the parts outside the CDR3, is NAGVMQNPRHLVRRRGQEARLRCSPMKGHSHVYWYRQLPEEGLKFMVYLQKENIIDESGMPKERFSAEFPKEGPSILRIQQVVRGDSAAYFCASSPAGENTEAFFGQGTRLTVV.

This chain uses TRBV10-3 with TRBJ2-1; 9 bases match TRBD2. Trimming cost V 3 bases and J 6 bases; bases outside gene matches: 6. CDR1 ENHRY and CDR2 SYGVKD come from the germline V gene. The CDR3 totals 15 residues. The DNA of the CDR3 is TGTGCCATCAGTGATTTTAGACTAGCGGTCAATGAGCAGTTCTTC. This gives the protein CAISDFRLAVNEQFF.

The rearrangement uses TRBV28 and TRBJ2-3; 10 bases match TRBD2. The trim removed 5 bases at V and 4 bases at J, leaving 9 bases unmatched. Germline CDR1 reads MDHEN; CDR2 reads SYDVKM. This CDR3 is built from 16 residues. The CDR3 reads CASSAEGLAIPDTQYF. The CDR3 DNA is TGTGCCAGCAGTGCAGAGGGACTAGCGATCCCAGATACGCAGTATTTT.

This chain uses TRBV10-3 with TRBJ2-3; 12 nucleotides agree with TRBD2. CDR1 ENHRY and CDR2 SYGVKD come from the germline V gene. V gave up 2 bases and J gave up 0 bases; unmatched junction bases: 6. This CDR3 is built from 18 residues. DNA of the CDR3: TGTGCCATCAGTGAGGGACTAGCGGGAAAAACTAGCACAGATACGCAGTATTTT. This codes for CAISEGLAGKTSTDTQYF.

The V gene is TRBV28, the J gene TRBJ2-1; 7 nucleotides line up with TRBD1. V shed 6 bases, J shed 5 bases, and the junction held 10 bases outside the gene matches. The CDR3 spans 15 residues. Per the germline V gene, CDR1 is MDHEN and CDR2 is SYDVKM. For the CDR3, the DNA is TGTGCCAGCAGATACACAGGGGCCAGACACAATGAGCAGTTCTTC. Protein: CASRYTGARHNEQFF.

This rearrangement joins TRBV5-1 to TRBJ2-2; TRBD1 is a possible D gene (5 bases). The CDR3 extends over 14 amino acids. Per germline, CDR1 SGHRS and CDR2 YFSETQ. V was shortened by 4 bases and J by 2 bases, with 9 bases between the two germline ends. The CDR3 region is CASSGALNTGELFF. The CDR3 DNA reads TGCGCCAGCAGCGGGGCACTAAACACCGGGGAGCTGTTTTTT.

The rearrangement uses TRBV29-1 and TRBJ2-3, with 7 bases fitting TRBD2. Trimming took 6 bases from V and 1 from J; bases not matched to a gene: 13. Germline CDR1 SQVTM, CDR2 ANQGSEA. The CDR3 spans 16 residues. CDR3 protein: CSVSFPSGGGTDTQYF. CDR3 nucleotides: TGCAGCGTATCCTTCCCTAGCGGAGGGGGCACAGATACGCAGTATTTT.

The chain has TRBV5-4 and TRBJ1-2; possible D gene TRBD1, 5 bases. Germline CDR1 SGHNT, CDR2 YYREEE (reference sequence). The CDR3 consists of 14 residues. V was trimmed by 1 base and J by 8 bases, leaving 15 bases between them. CDR3 protein: CASSLPGPQPGYTF. The DNA for the CDR3 is TGTGCCAGCAGCTTGCCAGGGCCGCAACCAGGCTACACCTTC.

The V gene is TRBV4-2, the J gene TRBJ1-5; 9 bases match TRBD1. The V and J ends lost 0 bases and 9 bases, in that order; junction bases with no gene match: 12. The germline V gene encodes CDR1 LGHNA and CDR2 YNFKEQ. The CDR3 loop spans 17 amino acids. CDR3 loop: CASSQDATGGLSLPQHF. CDR3 coding DNA: TGTGCCAGCAGCCAAGATGCGACAGGGGGGCTTTCTTTGCCCCAGCATTTT.

The chain is built from TRBV15 and TRBJ1-1, with a possible D match to TRBD1 (5 bases). Germline values: CDR1 LNHNV, CDR2 YYDKDF (reference sequence). The CDR3 extends over 13 amino acids. The V gene lost 0 bases and the J gene lost 7 bases, with 9 bases spanning the gap. The CDR3 loop is CATSRDPGVEAFF. The CDR3, as DNA: TGTGCCACCAGCAGAGATCCGGGGGTTGAAGCTTTCTTT. The full variable domain, its missing parts supplied by reference TRBV15 and TRBJ1-1, is DAMVIQNPRYQVTQFGKPVTLSCSQTLNHNVMYWYQQKSSQAPKLLFHYYDKDFNNEADTPDNFQSRRPNTSFCFLDIRSPGLGDTAMYLCATSRDPGVEAFFGQGTRLTVV.

The V and J genes are TRBV3-1 (or the pseudogene TRBV3-2) and TRBJ2-6, with D perhaps matching TRBD2 (7 bases). The CDR3 totals 17 residues. V lost 6 bases and J 4 bases, leaving 19 bases between the germline ends. Germline V gives CDR1 LGHDT, CDR2 YNNKEL (reference sequence). The CDR3 DNA follows: TGTGCCAGCAGTCTTTTCGGGGGGCGTACCGGGGCCAACGTCCTGACTTTC. Translated, it gives CASSLFGGRTGANVLTF.